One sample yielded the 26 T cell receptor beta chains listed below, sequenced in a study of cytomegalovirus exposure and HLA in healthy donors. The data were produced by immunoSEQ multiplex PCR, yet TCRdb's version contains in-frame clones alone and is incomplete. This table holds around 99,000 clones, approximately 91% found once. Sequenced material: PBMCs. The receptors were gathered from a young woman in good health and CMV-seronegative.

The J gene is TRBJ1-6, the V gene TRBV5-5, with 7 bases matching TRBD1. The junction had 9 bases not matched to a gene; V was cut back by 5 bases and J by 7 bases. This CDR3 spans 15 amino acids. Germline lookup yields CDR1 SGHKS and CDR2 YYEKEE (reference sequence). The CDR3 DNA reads TGTGCCAGCAGTCTAACAGGGGCCCAAAATTCACCCCTCCACTTT. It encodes CASSLTGAQNSPLHF.

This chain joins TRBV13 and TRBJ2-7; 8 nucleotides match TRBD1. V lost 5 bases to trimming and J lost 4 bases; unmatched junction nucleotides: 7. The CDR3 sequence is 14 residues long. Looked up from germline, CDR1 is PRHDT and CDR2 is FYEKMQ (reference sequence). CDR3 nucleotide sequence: TGTGCCAGCAGCGAGCAGGGGGCGGGTTACGAGCAGTACTTC. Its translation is CASSEQGAGYEQYF.

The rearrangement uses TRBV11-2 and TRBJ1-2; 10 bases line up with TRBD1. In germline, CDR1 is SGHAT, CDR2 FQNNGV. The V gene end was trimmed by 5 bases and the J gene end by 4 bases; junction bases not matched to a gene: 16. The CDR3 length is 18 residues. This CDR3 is CASSGRDRGLGGLYGYTF. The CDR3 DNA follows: TGTGCCAGCAGCGGGCGGGACAGGGGATTGGGGGGGCTCTATGGCTACACCTTC. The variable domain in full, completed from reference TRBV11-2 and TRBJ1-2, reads EAGVAQSPRYKIIEKRQSVAFWCNPISGHATLYWYQQILGQGPKLLIQFQNNGVVDDSQLPKDRFSAERLKGVDSTLKIQPAKLEDSAVYLCASSGRDRGLGGLYGYTFGSGTRLTVV.

CDR3 bases: TGCGCCAGCAGCCCCAGGGGGAATAGCAATCAGCCCCAGCATTTT. This gives the protein CASSPRGNSNQPQHF. This sequence joins TRBV4-1 and TRBJ1-5, with 7 bases fitting TRBD1. Germline CDR1 MGHRA, CDR2 YSYEKL. The V segment lost 4 bases and the J segment 0 bases; nucleotides outside the gene matches: 3. This CDR3 contains 15 residues.

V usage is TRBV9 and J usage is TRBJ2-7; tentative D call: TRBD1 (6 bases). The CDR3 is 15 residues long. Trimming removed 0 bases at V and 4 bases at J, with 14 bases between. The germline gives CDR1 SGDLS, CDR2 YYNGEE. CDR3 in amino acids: CASSVGQGLMYEQYF. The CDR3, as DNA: TGTGCCAGCAGCGTAGGCCAGGGGTTGATGTACGAGCAGTACTTC.

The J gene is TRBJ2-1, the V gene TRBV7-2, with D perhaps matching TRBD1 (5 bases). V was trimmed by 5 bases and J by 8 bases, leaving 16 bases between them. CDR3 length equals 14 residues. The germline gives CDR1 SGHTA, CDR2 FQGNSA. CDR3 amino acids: CASSRPRGRDEQFF. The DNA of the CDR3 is TGTGCCAGCAGCCGCCCAAGGGGTCGGGATGAGCAGTTCTTC.

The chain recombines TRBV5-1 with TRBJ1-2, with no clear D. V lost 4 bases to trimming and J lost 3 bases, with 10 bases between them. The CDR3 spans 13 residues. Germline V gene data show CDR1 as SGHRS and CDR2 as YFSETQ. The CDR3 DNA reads TGCGCCAGCAGCGAACCCGGGGACTATGGCTACACCTTC. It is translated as CASSEPGDYGYTF.

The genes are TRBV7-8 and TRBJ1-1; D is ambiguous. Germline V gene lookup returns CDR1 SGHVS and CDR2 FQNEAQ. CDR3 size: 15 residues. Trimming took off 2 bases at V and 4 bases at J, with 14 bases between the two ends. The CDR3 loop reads CASSLNTSPSTEAFF. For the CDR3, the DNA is TGTGCCAGCAGCTTAAACACCAGTCCATCCACTGAAGCTTTCTTT.

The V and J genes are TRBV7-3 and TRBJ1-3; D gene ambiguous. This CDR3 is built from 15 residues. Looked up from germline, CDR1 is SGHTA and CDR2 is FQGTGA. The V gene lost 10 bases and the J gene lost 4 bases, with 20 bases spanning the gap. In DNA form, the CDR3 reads TGTGCCAACCGTGAAGGCAGAGCGACCGGAAACACCATATATTTT. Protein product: CANREGRATGNTIYF.

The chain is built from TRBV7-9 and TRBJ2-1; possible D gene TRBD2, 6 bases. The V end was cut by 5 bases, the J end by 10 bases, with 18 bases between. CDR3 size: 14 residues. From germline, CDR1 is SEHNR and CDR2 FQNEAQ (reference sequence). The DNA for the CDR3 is TGTGCCAGCAGCCCGAGGGACTCCCAGAAGGAGCAGTTCTTC. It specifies CASSPRDSQKEQFF. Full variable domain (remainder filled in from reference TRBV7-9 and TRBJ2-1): DTGVSQNPRHKITKRGQNVTFRCDPISEHNRLYWYRQTLGQGPEFLTYFQNEAQLEKSRLLSDRFSAERPKGSFSTLEIQRTEQGDSAMYLCASSPRDSQKEQFFGPGTRLTVL.

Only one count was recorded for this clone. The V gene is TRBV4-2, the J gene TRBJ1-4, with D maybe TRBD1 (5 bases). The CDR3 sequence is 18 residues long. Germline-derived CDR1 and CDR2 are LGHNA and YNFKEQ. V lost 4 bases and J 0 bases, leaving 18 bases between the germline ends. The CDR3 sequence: CASSPVGHQVATNEKLFF. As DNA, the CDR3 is TGTGCCAGCAGCCCTGTCGGACACCAGGTTGCAACTAATGAAAAACTGTTTTTT.

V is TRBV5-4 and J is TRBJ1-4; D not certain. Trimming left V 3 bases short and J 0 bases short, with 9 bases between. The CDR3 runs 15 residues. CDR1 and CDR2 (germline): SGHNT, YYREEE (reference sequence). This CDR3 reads CASSSKSSTNEKLFF. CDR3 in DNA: TGTGCCAGCAGCTCCAAGAGTTCAACTAATGAAAAACTGTTTTTT.

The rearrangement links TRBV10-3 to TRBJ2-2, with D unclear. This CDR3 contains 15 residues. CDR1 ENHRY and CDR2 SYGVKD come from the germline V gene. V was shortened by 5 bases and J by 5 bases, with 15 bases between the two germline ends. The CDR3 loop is CAISQDWARTGELFF. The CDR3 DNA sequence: TGTGCCATCAGTCAGGATTGGGCACGAACCGGGGAGCTGTTTTTT.

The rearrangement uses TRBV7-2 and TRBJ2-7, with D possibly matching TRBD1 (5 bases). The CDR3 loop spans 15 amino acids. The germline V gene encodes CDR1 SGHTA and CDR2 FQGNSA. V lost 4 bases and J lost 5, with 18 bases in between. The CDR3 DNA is TGTGCCAGCAGCTCGTACGATCGACAGATCGACGAGCAGTACTTC. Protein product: CASSSYDRQIDEQYF. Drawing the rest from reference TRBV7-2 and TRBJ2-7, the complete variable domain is GAGVSQSPSNKVTEKGKDVELRCDPISGHTALYWYRQSLGQGLEFLIYFQGNSAPDKSGLPSDRFSAERTGGSVSTLTIQRTQQEDSAVYLCASSSYDRQIDEQYFGPGTRLTVT.

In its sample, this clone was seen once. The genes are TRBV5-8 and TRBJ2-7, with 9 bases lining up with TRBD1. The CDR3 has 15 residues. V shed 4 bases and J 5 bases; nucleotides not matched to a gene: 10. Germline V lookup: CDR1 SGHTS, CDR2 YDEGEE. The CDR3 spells CASSPDSGTGHEQYF. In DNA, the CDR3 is TGTGCCAGCAGCCCAGATTCCGGGACAGGGCACGAGCAGTACTTC. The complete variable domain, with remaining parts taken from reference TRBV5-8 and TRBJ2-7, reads EAGVTQSPTHLIKTRGQQATLRCSPISGHTSVYWYQQALGLGLQFLLWYDEGEERNRGNFPPRFSGRQFPNYSSELNVNALELEDSALYLCASSPDSGTGHEQYFGPGTRLTVT.

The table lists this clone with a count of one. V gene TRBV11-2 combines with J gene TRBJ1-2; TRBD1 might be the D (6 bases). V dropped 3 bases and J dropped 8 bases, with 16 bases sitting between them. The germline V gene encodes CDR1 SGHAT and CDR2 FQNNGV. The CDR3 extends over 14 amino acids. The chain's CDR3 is CASSLGTGPPGYTF. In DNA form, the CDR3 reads TGTGCCAGCAGCTTGGGAACAGGGCCCCCCGGCTACACCTTC.

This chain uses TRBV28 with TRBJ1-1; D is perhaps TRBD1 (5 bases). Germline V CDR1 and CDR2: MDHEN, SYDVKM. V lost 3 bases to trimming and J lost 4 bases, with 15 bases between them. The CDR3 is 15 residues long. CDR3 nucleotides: TGTGCCAGCAGTTTCCTACTGGGGGGAGGCACTGAAGCTTTCTTT. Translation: CASSFLLGGGTEAFF.

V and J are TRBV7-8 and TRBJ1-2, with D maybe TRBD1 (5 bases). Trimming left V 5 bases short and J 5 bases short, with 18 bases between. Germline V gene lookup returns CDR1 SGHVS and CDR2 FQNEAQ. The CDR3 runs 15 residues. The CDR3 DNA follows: TGTGCCAGCAGCCCCGCCGGGACTCAGCGTTATGGCTACACCTTC. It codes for CASSPAGTQRYGYTF.

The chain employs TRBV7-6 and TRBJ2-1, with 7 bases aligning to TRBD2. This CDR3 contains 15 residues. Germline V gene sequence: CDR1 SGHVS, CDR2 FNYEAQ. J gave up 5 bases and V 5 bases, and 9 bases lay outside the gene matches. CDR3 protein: CASSTGLDWDNEQFF. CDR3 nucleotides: TGTGCCAGCAGCACCGGACTAGATTGGGACAATGAGCAGTTCTTC.

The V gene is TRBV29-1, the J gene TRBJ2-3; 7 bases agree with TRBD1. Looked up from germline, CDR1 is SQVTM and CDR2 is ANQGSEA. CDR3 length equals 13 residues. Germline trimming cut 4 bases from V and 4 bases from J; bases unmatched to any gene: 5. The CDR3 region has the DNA TGCAGCGTTGCAGGGGGTTTGGCAGATACGCAGTATTTT. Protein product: CSVAGGLADTQYF.

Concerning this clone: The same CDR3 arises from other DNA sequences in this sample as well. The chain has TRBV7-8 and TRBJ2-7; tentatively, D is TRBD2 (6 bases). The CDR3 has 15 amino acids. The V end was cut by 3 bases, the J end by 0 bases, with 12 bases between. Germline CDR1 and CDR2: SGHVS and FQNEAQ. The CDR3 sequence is CASSLTSGSSYEQYF. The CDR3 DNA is TGTGCCAGCAGCTTGACAAGCGGGTCCTCCTACGAGCAGTACTTC.

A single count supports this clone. CDR3 coding DNA: TGTGCCAGCAGTGAGGAGGGGGGGAACACCTACAATGAGCAGTTCTTC. Its translation: CASSEEGGNTYNEQFF. V and J are TRBV6-1 and TRBJ2-1; possibly TRBD2 for D (7 bases). CDR1 and CDR2 from the germline V gene are MNHNS and SASEGT. The V and J ends lost 3 bases and 2 bases respectively, with 14 bases between them. The CDR3 length is 16 residues.

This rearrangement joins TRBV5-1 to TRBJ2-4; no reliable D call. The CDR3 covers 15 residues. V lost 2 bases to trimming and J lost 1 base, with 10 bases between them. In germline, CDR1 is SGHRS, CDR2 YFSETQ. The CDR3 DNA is TGCGCCAGCAGCTTTGGCGACGGGGCCAAAAACATTCAGTACTTC. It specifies CASSFGDGAKNIQYF.

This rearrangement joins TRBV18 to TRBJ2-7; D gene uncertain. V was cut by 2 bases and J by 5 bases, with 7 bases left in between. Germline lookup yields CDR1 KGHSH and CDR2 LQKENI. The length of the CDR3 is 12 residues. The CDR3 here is CASSPTQDEQYF. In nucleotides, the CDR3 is TGTGCCAGCTCACCAACCCAGGACGAGCAGTACTTC.

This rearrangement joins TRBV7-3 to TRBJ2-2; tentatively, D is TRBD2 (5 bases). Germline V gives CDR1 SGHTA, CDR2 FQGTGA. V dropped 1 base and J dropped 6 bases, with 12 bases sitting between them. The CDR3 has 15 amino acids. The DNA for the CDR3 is TGTGCCAGCAGCTTAAATCGGGAAAGCGCCGGGGAGCTGTTTTTT. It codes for CASSLNRESAGELFF.

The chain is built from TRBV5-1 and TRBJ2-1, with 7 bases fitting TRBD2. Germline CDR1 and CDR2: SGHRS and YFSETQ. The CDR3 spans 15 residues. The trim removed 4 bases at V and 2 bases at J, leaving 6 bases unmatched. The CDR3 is CASSSGTTTYNEQFF. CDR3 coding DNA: TGCGCCAGCAGCAGCGGGACGACAACCTACAATGAGCAGTTCTTC.